Shown below are 27 T cell receptor beta chains from a single sample sequenced in a study of blood T cells in healthy people across ages (dated by TCRdb to between 2015 and 2016). Libraries were constructed by 5' RACE. Sequencing relied on an Illumina HiSeq 2500. A second 7 to 11 cycle PCR used a sample-barcoded 5' primer and a J-beta primer mix. Through fastp at Q25 and MiXCR, TCRdb rebuilt clones from the public reads, retaining in-frame beta chains. Rows merge per CDR3 protein into single entries with the most common DNA and genes. In this sample the table shows around 1.1 million distinct CDR3 sequences, around two fifths of which occur a single time. The biggest ten clones account for around 13% of the sample. The sample taken for sequencing was blood. These receptors all stem from a man aged 18 to 30 in good health.

This clonotype was counted only a few times. The V and J genes are TRBV18 and TRBJ1-4; D might be TRBD1 (5 bases). The V and J ends lost 0 bases and 7 bases respectively, with 6 bases between them. The CDR3 totals 13 residues. CDR1 and CDR2 (germline): KGHSH, LQKENI. The CDR3 DNA is TGTGCCAGCTCACCACCTGGGACTGAAAAACTGTTTTTT. Translation: CASSPPGTEKLFF.

This clonotype has just a few counts. V is TRBV12-3 or TRBV12-4 and J is TRBJ2-7; TRBD1 matches at 7 bases. The trim removed 5 bases at V and 6 bases at J, leaving 10 bases unmatched. This CDR3 comprises 14 residues. The CDR3 is CASSPTGDALEQYF. Written as DNA, the CDR3 is TGTGCCAGCAGTCCTACAGGGGATGCCCTCGAGCAGTACTTC.

Comment on this clonotype: This may arise from a read error, as a much more abundant clone is one base away. The genes are TRBV29-1 and TRBJ2-7, with TRBD2 matching over 9 bases. The CDR3 is 12 residues long. Germline V gene data show CDR1 as SQVTM and CDR2 as ANQGSEA. Trimming cost V 6 bases and J 7 bases; bases outside gene matches: 7. CDR3 sequence (DNA): TGCAGCGTAGCGGGGGGTTTAAATGAGCAGTACTTC. Encoded protein: CSVAGGLNEQYF.

The table lists this clonotype with a few counts. J is TRBJ2-1 and V is TRBV12-3 or TRBV12-4, with D possibly being TRBD1 or TRBD2 (7 bases each). The CDR3 spans 16 residues. V lost 0 bases and J lost 1, with 10 bases in between. DNA for the CDR3: TGTGCCAGCAGTTTAGCCAGGGGGGGTTCCTACAATGAGCAGTTCTTC. Encoded protein: CASSLARGGSYNEQFF.

This clonotype appeared a few times. The chain has TRBV6-2 or TRBV6-3 and TRBJ1-5; the D gene is possibly TRBD1 (5 bases). V was trimmed by 2 bases and J by 5 bases, leaving 10 bases between them. This CDR3 has 14 residues. Germline V gives CDR1 MNHEY, CDR2 SVGEGT. In DNA form, the CDR3 reads TGTGCCAGCAGTTACGCCAGGGCGGATCAGCCCCAGCATTTT. Amino acids: CASSYARADQPQHF.

This clonotype has a handful of counts. The chain has TRBV12-3 or TRBV12-4 and TRBJ2-1; D call uncertain. The CDR3 sequence is 13 residues long. Deletions cut 6 bases from V and 8 bases from J, with 14 bases between. The DNA of the CDR3 is TGTGCCAGCAGCCCCTTACCGGTCCATGAGCAGTTCTTC. It translates to CASSPLPVHEQFF.

The V call is TRBV28, the J call TRBJ1-5, with 7 bases that match TRBD1. With 5 bases clipped from V and 5 bases from J, the junction kept 6 bases outside the gene matches. Germline V gene data show CDR1 as MDHEN and CDR2 as SYDVKM. This CDR3 contains 14 residues. The CDR3 DNA reads TGTGCCAGCAGTCCAACAGGGGTTGATCAGCCCCAGCATTTT. This gives the protein CASSPTGVDQPQHF.

The V call is TRBV12-5, the J call TRBJ1-1; TRBD1 aligns across 8 bases. Trimming took 5 bases from V and 1 from J; bases not matched to a gene: 3. This CDR3 is built from 14 residues. Germline-derived CDR1 and CDR2 are LGHNT and FRNRAP. This CDR3 is CASGPGTGNTEAFF. The CDR3 nucleotides are TGTGCTAGTGGTCCCGGGACAGGGAACACTGAAGCTTTCTTT.

The chain recombines TRBV7-2 with TRBJ1-5; 7 nucleotides agree with TRBD1. V was clipped by 3 bases and J by 4 bases; unmatched bases: 3. CDR1 and CDR2 (germline): SGHTA, FQGNSA. The CDR3 has 14 amino acids. CDR3 bases: TGTGCCAGCAGCTTCGGGACAGCAAATCAGCCCCAGCATTTT. Protein sequence: CASSFGTANQPQHF. Variable domain in full (rest from reference TRBV7-2 and TRBJ1-5): GAGVSQSPSNKVTEKGKDVELRCDPISGHTALYWYRQSLGQGLEFLIYFQGNSAPDKSGLPSDRFSAERTGGSVSTLTIQRTQQEDSAVYLCASSFGTANQPQHFGDGTRLSIL.

The gene calls are TRBV20-1 and TRBJ1-2; 8 bases fit TRBD1. V lost 8 bases and J lost 6; bases outside the gene matches: 8. This CDR3 is built from 12 residues. Looked up from germline, CDR1 is DFQATT and CDR2 is SNEGSKA (reference sequence). Here the CDR3 DNA reads TGCAGTACTGACCGGACAGGGAATGGCTACACCTTC. Translating gives CSTDRTGNGYTF.

This chain uses TRBV5-1 with TRBJ2-5, with 8 nucleotides matching TRBD2. The trim removed 4 bases at V and 9 bases at J, leaving 8 bases unmatched. CDR3 size: 13 residues. CDR1 is SGHRS and CDR2 is YFSETQ in the germline V gene. CDR3 sequence: CASSTQTSEAQYF. The CDR3 DNA is TGCGCCAGCAGCACCCAGACTAGCGAGGCCCAGTACTTC.

The V call is TRBV5-1, the J call TRBJ1-2; D is possibly TRBD1 (6 bases). V lost 3 bases to trimming and J lost 7 bases, with 16 bases between them. Germline assignment: CDR1 SGHRS and CDR2 YFSETQ. This CDR3 is 14 amino acids long. The CDR3: CASSSMAGAFGYTF. The DNA for the CDR3 is TGCGCCAGCAGCTCCATGGCAGGGGCGTTTGGCTACACCTTC. Drawing the rest from reference TRBV5-1 and TRBJ1-2, the complete variable domain is KAGVTQTPRYLIKTRGQQVTLSCSPISGHRSVSWYQQTPGQGLQFLFEYFSETQRNKGNFPGRFSGRQFSNSRSEMNVSTLELGDSALYLCASSSMAGAFGYTFGSGTRLTVV.

Only a few counts were recorded for this clonotype. V gene TRBV7-2 combines with J gene TRBJ1-5; TRBD1 is a possible D gene (5 bases). Trimming stripped 2 bases from V and 9 bases from J, with 14 bases between. The CDR3 is made up of 14 amino acids. In germline, CDR1 is SGHTA, CDR2 FQGNSA. CDR3 sequence: CASSLNLGLPPQHF. CDR3 bases: TGTGCCAGCAGCTTAAATCTGGGACTCCCGCCCCAGCATTTT.

This chain joins TRBV6-2 or TRBV6-3 and TRBJ2-1; the D is unclear. Germline V gene lookup returns CDR1 MNHEY and CDR2 SVGEGT. This CDR3 comprises 12 residues. Trimming took 2 bases from V and 9 from J, leaving 8 bases between them. CDR3 bases: TGTGCCAGCAGTTACGCCTCGTTTGAGCAGTTCTTC. As protein: CASSYASFEQFF.

CDR3 coding DNA: TGTGCCAGCAGCTCGGCCGGGTATCAGCCCCAGCATTTT. Its translation is CASSSAGYQPQHF. The rearrangement links TRBV7-2 to TRBJ1-5; D is unclear. Germline V gene lookup returns CDR1 SGHTA and CDR2 FQGNSA. The V end was cut by 4 bases, the J end by 5 bases, with 9 bases between. This CDR3 has 13 residues.

The rearrangement joins TRBV29-1 to TRBJ1-6, with D perhaps TRBD1 (5 bases). Germline CDR1 reads SQVTM; CDR2 reads ANQGSEA. The CDR3 runs 14 residues. The CDR3 sequence: CAVAQGEGNSPLHF. CDR3 DNA: TGCGCCGTGGCCCAGGGAGAGGGTAATTCACCCCTCCACTTT. Using reference TRBV29-1 and TRBJ1-6 for the parts outside the CDR3, the full variable domain is SAVISQKPSRDICQRGTSLTIQCQVDSQVTMMFWYRQQPGQSLTLIATANQGSEATYESGFVIDKFPISRPNLTFSTLTVSNMSPEDSSIYLCAVAQGEGNSPLHFGNGTRLTVT.

V usage is TRBV20-1 and J usage is TRBJ2-1; 8 nucleotides line up with TRBD2. The CDR3 runs to 13 residues. Germline assignment: CDR1 DFQATT and CDR2 SNEGSKA (reference sequence). V was clipped by 6 bases and J by 5 bases; unmatched bases: 6. The CDR3 DNA reads TGCAGTGCAACGGGACTAGTTGACAATGAGCAGTTCTTC. Translating gives CSATGLVDNEQFF.

The chain recombines TRBV5-1 with TRBJ2-5; D is ambiguous. Germline V gene sequence: CDR1 SGHRS, CDR2 YFSETQ. The V gene lost 0 bases and the J gene lost 2 bases, with 11 bases spanning the gap. The CDR3 covers 15 residues. This chain's CDR3 is CASSLEAGEQETQYF. CDR3 coding DNA: TGCGCCAGCAGCTTGGAGGCAGGAGAACAAGAGACCCAGTACTTC.

This clonotype was seen a few times. This chain joins TRBV5-1 and TRBJ2-7; D is possibly TRBD1 or TRBD2 (5 bases each). The ends were cut back, 3 bases at V and 5 bases at J, with 15 bases in the middle. This CDR3 spans 14 amino acids. Looked up from germline, CDR1 is SGHRS and CDR2 is YFSETQ. The CDR3 DNA reads TGCGCCAGCAGCTGGGACGCAACGGCCAACGAGCAGTACTTC. It translates to CASSWDATANEQYF.

The V and J genes are TRBV4-3 and TRBJ2-5; TRBD1 might be the D (6 bases). The length of the CDR3 is 15 residues. Germline V gene sequence: CDR1 LGHNA, CDR2 YSLEER. Between the trimmed V and J ends, which lost 4 bases and 11 bases, there was a span of 23 bases. The CDR3, as DNA: TGCGCCAGCAGCCCCCAGGGGCCCCTCTACAATGAGCAGTACTTC. It specifies CASSPQGPLYNEQYF.

This sequence joins TRBV4-2 and TRBJ2-4; perhaps TRBD1 as D (5 bases). Matching the DNA end better, TRBJ2-7 makes the J call doubtful. Germline assignment: CDR1 LGHNA and CDR2 YNFKEQ. The length of the CDR3 is 14 residues. The CDR3: CASSQGWTINEQYF. For the CDR3, the DNA is TGTGCCAGCAGCCAAGGATGGACAATTAACGAGCAGTACTTC.

The chain has TRBV20-1 and TRBJ2-3, with TRBD2 matching over 9 bases. CDR1 DFQATT and CDR2 SNEGSKA come from the germline V gene (reference sequence). The ends lost 7 bases at V and 4 bases at J; junction bases unmatched: 12. The CDR3 extends over 15 amino acids. In nucleotides, the CDR3 is TGCAGTGGACAGAGAGCGGGGGGCCGGTCAGATACGCAGTATTTT. It yields the protein CSGQRAGGRSDTQYF.

V is TRBV29-1 and J is TRBJ2-2; D remains unclear. The germline CDR1 and CDR2 sequences are SQVTM and ANQGSEA. The CDR3 sequence is 13 residues long. The V gene lost 2 bases and the J gene lost 3 bases, with 7 bases spanning the gap. CDR3: CSVETLYTGELFF. The CDR3 coding sequence is TGCAGCGTTGAAACCCTATACACCGGGGAGCTGTTTTTT.

This clonotype was counted a single time. The chain employs TRBV27 and TRBJ1-2; D is perhaps TRBD1 (5 bases). The CDR3 has 16 amino acids. Germline loops: CDR1 MNHEY, CDR2 SMNVEV (reference sequence). Trimming took off 2 bases at V and 1 base at J, with 14 bases between the two ends. The chain's CDR3 is CASSLSLQARNYGYTF. The CDR3 coding sequence is TGTGCCAGCAGTTTAAGTCTACAGGCTCGTAACTATGGCTACACCTTC.

Turning to this clonotype: One junction end disagrees with the germline gene, perhaps due to a read error. The rearrangement joins TRBV7-2 to TRBJ1-6; D not resolved. Per the germline V gene, CDR1 is SGHTA and CDR2 is FQGNSA. The length of the CDR3 is 15 residues. Here the CDR3 DNA reads TGTGCCAGCAGCTTAGATTCCGGGTATAATTCACCCCCCCACTTT. Protein product: CASSLDSGYNSPPHF.

Remarks on this clonotype: Relative to the germline gene, one junction end is altered; a read error may explain this. The J gene is TRBJ2-1, the V gene TRBV5-1; D not certain. This CDR3 has 18 residues. Germline V lookup: CDR1 SGHRS, CDR2 YFSETQ. CDR3 in amino acids: CASSLEDPAILLYNERFF. CDR3 nucleotides: TGCGCCAGCAGCTTGGAGGACCCAGCCATCCTATTATACAATGAGCGGTTCTTC.

Many counts were recorded for this clonotype. The chain recombines TRBV4-2 with TRBJ1-2; no clear D gene. This CDR3 region has 14 residues. The germline V gene encodes CDR1 LGHNA and CDR2 YNFKEQ. Trimming removed 0 bases from V and 4 bases from J, with 9 bases in between. CDR3 amino acids: CASSQEGLGYGYTF. DNA for the CDR3: TGTGCCAGCAGCCAAGAAGGGCTGGGCTATGGCTACACCTTC.